These 10 T cell receptor beta chains came from one sample sequenced in a study of blood T cells in healthy people across ages (dated by TCRdb to about 2015). The receptor library was made with 5' RACE. Sequencing instrument: Illumina HiSeq 2500. A second PCR of about 6 to 12 cycles was performed with a sample-barcoded 5' primer and a J-beta primer mix. TCRdb redid the processing of the public reads, applying fastp at Q25 and MiXCR, and retained in-frame beta chains. Rows matching on CDR3 protein sequence are summarized as one entry with the most common DNA and genes. For this sample the table gives about 970,000 distinct CDR3 sequences, of which around 54% were detected only once. Of the sample, 20% to 25% falls within the top ten clones. The specimen sequenced was blood. The receptors stem from a woman aged 55-70 years in good health.

This chain links TRBV9 with TRBJ1-6; D gene ambiguous. The length of the CDR3 is 13 residues. CDR1 is SGDLS, CDR2 YYNGEE, per germline. V was trimmed by 2 bases and J by 9 bases, leaving 9 bases between them. The CDR3 DNA reads TGTGCCAGCAGCGTTCAGCTAGGTTCACCCCTCCACTTT. Encoded protein: CASSVQLGSPLHF.

This clonotype was seen a few times. The genes are TRBV6-5 and TRBJ1-1, with 8 nucleotides matching TRBD1. The CDR3 is 15 residues long. Germline V gives CDR1 MNHEY, CDR2 SVGAGI. Germline trimming cut 6 bases from V and 4 bases from J; bases unmatched to any gene: 10. Here the CDR3 reads CASREAGQVSTEAFF. CDR3 nucleotides: TGTGCCAGCAGGGAGGCGGGACAGGTGAGCACTGAAGCTTTCTTT.

This chain joins TRBV6-1 and TRBJ1-2, with 10 bases that match TRBD1. The germline gives CDR1 MNHNS, CDR2 SASEGT. The CDR3 consists of 15 residues. J was trimmed by 2 bases and V by 9 bases; bases with no gene match: 9. This CDR3 is CASTGQGSFNYGYTF. The CDR3 DNA reads TGTGCCAGTACGGGACAGGGGAGCTTCAACTATGGCTACACCTTC.

This clonotype was seen a few times. The rearrangement uses TRBV7-2 and TRBJ2-7, with TRBD2 identical over 9 bases. The junction had 2 bases not matched to a gene; V was cut back by 1 base and J by 1 base. The CDR3 runs 15 residues. Germline CDR1 and CDR2: SGHTA and FQGNSA. CDR3 DNA sequence: TGTGCCAGCAGCTTAGGACTAGCGGAGTCCTACGAGCAGTACTTC. Its translation is CASSLGLAESYEQYF.

This chain connects TRBV12-3 or TRBV12-4 to TRBJ2-5; 9 bases align to TRBD1. The length of the CDR3 is 14 residues. Losses at the gene ends were 6 bases for V and 11 bases for J; bases not matched to a gene: 13. The CDR3 region has the DNA TGTGCCAGCAGACCCGGGACAGGGAGTAATGAGCAGTACTTC. Translating it yields CASRPGTGSNEQYF.

This clonotype was observed a few times. The chain is built from TRBV7-9 and TRBJ1-2; D not resolved. Germline V lookup: CDR1 SEHNR, CDR2 FQNEAQ (reference sequence). The germline V and J ends were trimmed by 6 bases and 4 bases, with 12 bases remaining between them. The length of the CDR3 is 13 residues. This CDR3 reads CASRPAGSYGYTF. The CDR3 nucleotides read TGTGCCAGCAGACCCGCCGGGAGCTATGGCTACACCTTC.

This clonotype was counted ten times or more. The J gene is TRBJ2-7, the V gene TRBV4-1, with 10 bases that match TRBD1. This CDR3 spans 14 amino acids. Germline V CDR1 and CDR2: MGHRA, YSYEKL. V lost 2 bases to trimming and J lost 3 bases; unmatched junction nucleotides: 1. CDR3 residues: CASSQRTGGYEQYF. The DNA for the CDR3 is TGCGCCAGCAGCCAAAGGACAGGGGGCTACGAGCAGTACTTC.

This clonotype was seen a handful of times. V usage is TRBV7-2 and J usage is TRBJ2-7; 8 bases line up with TRBD1. V lost 3 bases, J lost 9 bases, and 10 bases stayed unmatched. The CDR3 length is 14 residues. Per the germline V gene, CDR1 is SGHTA and CDR2 is FQGNSA. The CDR3 is CASSLNRDRQGQYF. The CDR3 DNA follows: TGTGCCAGCAGCTTGAACCGGGACAGGCAAGGGCAGTACTTC.

The chain couples TRBV20-1 to TRBJ2-7; 10 nucleotides agree with TRBD2. V was pared by 0 bases and J by 3 bases, with 8 bases of the junction left unmatched. The CDR3 totals 16 residues. Germline values: CDR1 DFQATT, CDR2 SNEGSKA (reference sequence). CDR3 coding DNA: TGCAGTGCTAGAGATTTCTTGGCTAGCGGGAGCTACGAGCAGTACTTC. Residues: CSARDFLASGSYEQYF.

The chain carries TRBV20-1 and TRBJ2-7; 8 nucleotides agree with TRBD1. The CDR3 is 15 amino acids. Per the germline V gene, CDR1 is DFQATT and CDR2 is SNEGSKA (reference sequence). With 1 base clipped from V and 6 bases from J, the junction kept 11 bases outside the gene matches. For the CDR3, the DNA is TGCAGTGCTAGAGCCAGGGACAGGATGTCGGGCGAGCAGTACTTC. It encodes CSARARDRMSGEQYF.